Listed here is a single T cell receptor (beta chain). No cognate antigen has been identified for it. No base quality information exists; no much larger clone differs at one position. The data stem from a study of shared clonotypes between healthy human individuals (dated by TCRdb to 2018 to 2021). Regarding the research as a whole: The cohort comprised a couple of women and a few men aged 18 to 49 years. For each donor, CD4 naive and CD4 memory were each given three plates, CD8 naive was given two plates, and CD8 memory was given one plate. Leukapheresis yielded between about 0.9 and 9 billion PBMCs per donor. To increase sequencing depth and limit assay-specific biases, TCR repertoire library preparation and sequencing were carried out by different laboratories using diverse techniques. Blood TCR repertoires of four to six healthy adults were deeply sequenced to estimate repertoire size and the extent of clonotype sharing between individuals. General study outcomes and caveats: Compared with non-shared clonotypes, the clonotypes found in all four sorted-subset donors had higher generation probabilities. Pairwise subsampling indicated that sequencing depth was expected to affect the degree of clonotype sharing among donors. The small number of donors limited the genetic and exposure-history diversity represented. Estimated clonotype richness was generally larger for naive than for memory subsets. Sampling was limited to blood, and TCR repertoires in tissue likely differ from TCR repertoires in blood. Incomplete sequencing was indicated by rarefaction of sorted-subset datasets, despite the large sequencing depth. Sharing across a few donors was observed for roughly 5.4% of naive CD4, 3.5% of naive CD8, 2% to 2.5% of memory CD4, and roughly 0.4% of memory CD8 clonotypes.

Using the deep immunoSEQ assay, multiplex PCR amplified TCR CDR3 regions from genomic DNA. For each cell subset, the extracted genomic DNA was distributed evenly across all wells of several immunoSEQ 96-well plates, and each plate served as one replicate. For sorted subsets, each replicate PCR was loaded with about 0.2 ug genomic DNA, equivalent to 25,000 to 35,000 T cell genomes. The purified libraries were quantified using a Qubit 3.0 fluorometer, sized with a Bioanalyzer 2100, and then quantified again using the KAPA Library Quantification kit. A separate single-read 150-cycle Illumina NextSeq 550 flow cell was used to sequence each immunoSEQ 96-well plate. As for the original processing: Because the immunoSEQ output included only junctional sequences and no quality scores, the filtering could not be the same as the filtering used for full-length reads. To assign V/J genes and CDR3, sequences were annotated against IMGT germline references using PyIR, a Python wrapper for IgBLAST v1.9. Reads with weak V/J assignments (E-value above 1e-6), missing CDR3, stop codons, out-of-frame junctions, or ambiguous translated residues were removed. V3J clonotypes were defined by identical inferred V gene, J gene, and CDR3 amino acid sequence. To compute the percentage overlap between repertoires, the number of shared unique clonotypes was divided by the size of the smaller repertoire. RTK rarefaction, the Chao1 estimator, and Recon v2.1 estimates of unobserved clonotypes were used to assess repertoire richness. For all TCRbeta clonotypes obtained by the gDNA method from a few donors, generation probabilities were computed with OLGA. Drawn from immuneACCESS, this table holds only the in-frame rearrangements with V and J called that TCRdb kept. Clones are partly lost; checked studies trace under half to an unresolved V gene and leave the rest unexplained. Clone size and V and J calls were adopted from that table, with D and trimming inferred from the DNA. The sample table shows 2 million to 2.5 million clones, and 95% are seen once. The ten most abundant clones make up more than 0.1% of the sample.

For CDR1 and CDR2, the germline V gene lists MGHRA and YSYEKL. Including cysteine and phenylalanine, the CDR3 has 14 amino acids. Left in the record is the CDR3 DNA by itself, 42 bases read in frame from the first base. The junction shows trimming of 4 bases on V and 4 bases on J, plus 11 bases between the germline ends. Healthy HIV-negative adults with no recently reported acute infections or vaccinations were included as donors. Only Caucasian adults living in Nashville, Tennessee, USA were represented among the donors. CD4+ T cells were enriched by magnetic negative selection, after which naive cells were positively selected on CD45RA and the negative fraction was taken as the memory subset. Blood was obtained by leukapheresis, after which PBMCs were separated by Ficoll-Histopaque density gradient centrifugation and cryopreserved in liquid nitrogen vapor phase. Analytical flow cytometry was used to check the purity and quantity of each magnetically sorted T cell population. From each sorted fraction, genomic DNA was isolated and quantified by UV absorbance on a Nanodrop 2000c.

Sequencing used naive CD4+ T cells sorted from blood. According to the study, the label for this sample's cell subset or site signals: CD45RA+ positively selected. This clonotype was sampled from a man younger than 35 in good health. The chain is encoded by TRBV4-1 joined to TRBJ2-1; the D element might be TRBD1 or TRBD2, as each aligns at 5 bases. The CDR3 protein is CASSPGTDYNEQFF. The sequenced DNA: TGCGCCAGCAGCCCGGGGACCGATTACAATGAGCAGTTCTTC.